A single sample is the source of the 17 T cell receptor beta chains below, sequenced in a study of human thymus T cells. The thymus was resected at corrective cardiac surgery. This table comes from immunoSEQ multiplex PCR, and its TCRdb copy is limited to in-frame clones, with some not included. Altogether 120,000 or so clones are present, over 85% being singletons, with the ten largest covering around 0.025%. Sequenced sample: thymus tissue. Source of these receptors: a boy under three years old with a congenital heart defect but otherwise immunologically healthy.

The chain joins TRBV4-3 to TRBJ1-2; D gene ambiguous. Trimming removed 0 bases from V and 2 bases from J, with 7 bases in between. Germline CDR1 reads LGHNA; CDR2 reads YSLEER. The CDR3 totals 14 residues. CDR3 DNA: TGCGCCAGCAGCCAAGATCTGGGGAACTATGGCTACACCTTC. Protein product: CASSQDLGNYGYTF.

J is TRBJ2-3 and V is TRBV6-1; TRBD2 matches 13 bases. This CDR3 spans 15 amino acids. The germline V gene has CDR1 MNHNS and CDR2 SASEGT. The ends lost 6 bases at V and 1 base at J; junction bases unmatched: 1. The CDR3 spells CASSGTSGGTDTQYF. The DNA of the CDR3 is TGTGCCAGCAGCGGGACTAGCGGGGGCACAGATACGCAGTATTTT.

The chain is built from TRBV23-1 and TRBJ2-3; 8 bases align to TRBD2. TRBV23-1 is known as an ORF, though its function is uncertain. V gave up 8 bases and J gave up 1 base; unmatched junction bases: 5. The CDR3 loop spans 14 amino acids. The CDR3 loop is CASGEAGGTDTQYF. CDR3 nucleotides: TGCGCCAGCGGAGAAGCGGGGGGCACAGATACGCAGTATTTT.

This rearrangement joins TRBV7-2 to TRBJ2-7, with unresolved D. CDR3 length: 15 amino acids. The V and J ends lost 1 base and 4 bases respectively, with 14 bases between them. The germline CDR1 and CDR2 sequences are SGHTA and FQGNSA. CDR3 amino acids: CASSLVYVQEYEQYF. The CDR3 DNA reads TGTGCCAGCAGCTTAGTTTACGTGCAGGAGTACGAGCAGTACTTC.

V and J are TRBV4-3 and TRBJ2-2; 9 nucleotides agree with TRBD1. CDR3 length: 16 amino acids. The germline CDR1 and CDR2 sequences are LGHNA and YSLEER. V lost 2 bases to trimming and J lost 4 bases; unmatched junction nucleotides: 5. CDR3 in amino acids: CASSQSRDRVTGELFF. The CDR3 region has the DNA TGCGCCAGCAGCCAATCCCGGGACAGGGTCACCGGGGAGCTGTTTTTT.

The table lists this clone with a few counts. The chain uses TRBV2 and TRBJ2-7, with D perhaps TRBD1 or TRBD2 (5 bases each). The V end lost 4 bases, the J end lost 2 bases, and 12 bases lay between the germline ends. The CDR3 extends over 14 amino acids. Germline loops: CDR1 SNHLY, CDR2 FYNNEI. CDR3 nucleotides: TGTGCCAGCAGTGGGCAGGGAGCGGCCTACGAGCAGTACTTC. It yields the protein CASSGQGAAYEQYF.

This sequence joins TRBV4-1 and TRBJ2-7, with unresolved D. Germline V gene lookup returns CDR1 MGHRA and CDR2 YSYEKL. The CDR3 has 15 residues. Trimming left V 2 bases short and J 5 bases short, with 16 bases between. CDR3: CASSQWVTGNHEQYF. The CDR3, as DNA: TGCGCCAGCAGCCAATGGGTTACTGGTAACCACGAGCAGTACTTC.

The chain employs TRBV4-3 and TRBJ2-2; D may be TRBD2 (6 bases). The CDR3 is made up of 15 amino acids. V lost 3 bases and J 3 bases, leaving 11 bases between the germline ends. Per the germline V gene, CDR1 is LGHNA and CDR2 is YSLEER. CDR3 protein: CASSQARLDTGELFF. The CDR3 nucleotides are TGCGCCAGCAGCCAGGCTCGACTAGACACCGGGGAGCTGTTTTTT.

The chain joins TRBV6-4 to TRBJ2-1; D unclear. This CDR3 is built from 14 residues. The V end lost 1 base, the J end lost 9 bases, and 13 bases lay between the germline ends. CDR1 and CDR2 from the germline V gene are MRHNA and SNTAGT. CDR3 sequence reads: CASSDFVGGGEQFF. The CDR3 DNA sequence: TGTGCCAGCAGTGACTTTGTGGGTGGCGGTGAGCAGTTCTTC.

The chain links TRBV4-3 to TRBJ2-1; D is perhaps TRBD2 (6 bases). Germline CDR1 and CDR2: LGHNA and YSLEER. The CDR3 is 16 residues long. V was shortened by 4 bases and J by 5 bases, with 18 bases between the two germline ends. In DNA, the CDR3 is TGCGCCAGCAGCCTATCCCGGGACTCCACGAACAATGAGCAGTTCTTC. Its translation is CASSLSRDSTNNEQFF.

The gene calls are TRBV7-8 and TRBJ2-3, with D possibly TRBD1 on 5 matching bases. Germline V gives CDR1 SGHVS, CDR2 FQNEAQ. Deletions cut 0 bases from V and 1 base from J, with 8 bases between. The CDR3 has 15 amino acids. CDR3 in amino acids: CASSLAGARTDTQYF. As DNA, the CDR3 is TGTGCCAGCAGCTTAGCAGGGGCCCGCACAGATACGCAGTATTTT.

The chain joins TRBV5-4 to TRBJ2-1, with D tentatively TRBD1 (6 bases). The length of the CDR3 is 15 residues. Germline-derived CDR1 and CDR2 are SGHNT and YYREEE (reference sequence). Trimming stripped 3 bases from V and 0 bases from J, with 10 bases between. The CDR3 DNA reads TGTGCCAGCAGCTCGGACAGTTTCTCCTACAATGAGCAGTTCTTC. This gives the protein CASSSDSFSYNEQFF.

The gene calls are TRBV12-5 and TRBJ2-1; D is unclear. Trimming took off 0 bases at V and 10 bases at J, with 16 bases between the two ends. CDR1 is LGHNT, CDR2 FRNRAP, per germline. This CDR3 spans 15 amino acids. The CDR3 is CASGLVASPGGEQFF. DNA for the CDR3: TGTGCTAGTGGTTTGGTCGCCAGTCCGGGTGGGGAGCAGTTCTTC.

The chain combines TRBV27 with TRBJ1-2; 7 bases fit TRBD1. This CDR3 has 14 amino acids. The V gene's germline CDR1 is MNHEY and CDR2 SMNVEV (reference sequence). After removal of 5 bases from V and 8 bases from J, the junction contained 11 bases not matched to a gene. The CDR3 reads CASSSHRGPGGYTF. The CDR3 DNA sequence: TGTGCCAGCAGTAGTCACAGGGGCCCTGGGGGCTACACCTTC.

The CDR3 DNA is TGTGCCAGCAGTTTTCGGGCCTTTGTGCGAGGTCCAGCCGGGAATCAGCCCCAGCATTTT. Protein product: CASSFRAFVRGPAGNQPQHF. The chain is built from TRBV28 and TRBJ1-5; D uncertain. This CDR3 has 20 residues. Trimming cost V 3 bases and J 4 bases, with 28 bases left between them. Germline CDR1 reads MDHEN; CDR2 reads SYDVKM.

The V and J genes are TRBV11-2 and TRBJ2-3; TRBD2 matches at 10 bases. The length of the CDR3 is 16 residues. Trimming at V came to 5 bases and at J to 3 bases, leaving 8 bases not matched to a gene. CDR1 SGHAT and CDR2 FQNNGV come from the germline V gene. The CDR3 region has the DNA TGTGCCAGCAGCCCAAGCGGGGGGGCAAGAACAGATACGCAGTATTTT. It specifies CASSPSGGARTDTQYF.

This chain uses TRBV18 with TRBJ1-1; D gene ambiguous. The CDR3 has 13 amino acids. Germline-derived CDR1 and CDR2 are KGHSH and LQKENI. Trimming took off 3 bases at V and 6 bases at J, with 11 bases between the two ends. The CDR3 DNA reads TGTGCCAGCTCACCTAAGAGGGCGGCTGAAGCTTTCTTT. Translation gives CASSPKRAAEAFF.